Listed below are T cell receptor beta chains from one sample, sequenced in a study of beta chain features in type 1 diabetes. Here immunoSEQ multiplex PCR was the method, and the copy in TCRdb shows in-frame clones only, minus some. The data contain 95,000 to 110,000 clones, 28% of them singletons. Sample: central memory CD4+ T cells from blood. These receptor sequences come from a woman in her late teens or twenties with type 1 diabetes. The CDR3 runs from the conserved cysteine through the conserved F or W. A D gene is named only where the DNA matches it firmly. The size entry is marked missing in some rows and otherwise reads once, few, many or a size class.

size: .; D: TRBD1; J: TRBJ1-1; V: TRBV18; CDR3: CASSPLDRGQDTEAFF; DNA: TGTGCCAGCTCACCACTCGACAGGGGGCAGGACACTGAAGCTTTCTTT
size: .; D: .; J: TRBJ1-1; V: TRBV29-1; CDR3: CSGRENTEAFF; DNA: TGCAGCGGGAGGGAGAACACTGAAGCTTTCTTT
size: .; D: .; J: TRBJ1-1; V: TRBV18; CDR3: CASSSQTGEAFF; DNA: TGTGCCAGCTCATCCCAAACAGGTGAAGCTTTCTTT
size: .; D: TRBD2; J: TRBJ2-2; V: TRBV5-6; CDR3: CASSLYVRLAQTGELFF; DNA: TGTGCCAGCAGCTTGTACGTTAGACTAGCGCAAACCGGGGAGCTGTTTTTT
size: once; D: TRBD2; J: TRBJ2-1; V: TRBV10-1; CDR3: CASSGGGLAGSYNEQFF; DNA: TGCGCCAGCAGTGGGGGAGGACTAGCGGGCAGCTACAATGAGCAGTTCTTC
size: .; D: .; J: TRBJ2-7; V: TRBV5-1; CDR3: CASSLAREGEQYF; DNA: TGCGCCAGCAGCTTGGCGAGGGAAGGCGAGCAGTACTTC
size: .; D: TRBD1; J: TRBJ1-1; V: TRBV7-2; CDR3: CASSSSAGGYTEAFF; DNA: TGTGCCAGCAGCTCCAGCGCAGGGGGCTACACTGAAGCTTTCTTT
size: .; D: .; J: TRBJ2-1; V: TRBV7-9; CDR3: CASSYRDNEQFF; DNA: TGTGCCAGCAGCTACAGGGACAATGAGCAGTTCTTC
size: many; D: .; J: TRBJ2-7; V: TRBV19; CDR3: CASSDSVTTIYEQYF; DNA: TGTGCCAGTAGTGATAGCGTCACAACCATCTACGAGCAGTACTTC
size: few; D: .; J: TRBJ1-3; V: TRBV2; CDR3: CARGRKGLSGNTIYF; DNA: TGTGCCAGGGGGCGAAAGGGTCTCTCTGGAAACACCATATATTTT
size: few; D: .; J: TRBJ2-3; V: TRBV7-2; CDR3: CASSAGQMSTDTQYF; DNA: TGTGCCAGCAGCGCGGGACAGATGAGCACAGATACGCAGTATTTT
size: .; D: TRBD1; J: TRBJ2-1; V: TRBV5-1; CDR3: CASSLEGGPVNEQFF; DNA: TGCGCCAGCAGCTTGGAAGGGGGCCCTGTGAATGAGCAGTTCTTC
size: .; D: .; J: TRBJ1-5; V: TRBV15; CDR3: CATSPNYQPQHF; DNA: TGTGCCACCAGCCCCAACTATCAGCCCCAGCATTTT
size: .; D: .; J: TRBJ1-5; V: TRBV30; CDR3: CAWSGGDPTTQPQHF; DNA: TGTGCCTGGAGTGGGGGGGACCCCACTACTCAGCCCCAGCATTTT
size: .; D: .; J: TRBJ2-1; V: TRBV7-2; CDR3: CASSLFTDSYNEQFF; DNA: TGTGCCAGCAGCTTATTTACAGACTCCTACAATGAGCAGTTCTTC
size: .; D: TRBD2; J: TRBJ2-7; V: TRBV7-8; CDR3: CASSPVVAGNYEQYF; DNA: TGTGCCAGCAGCCCCGTTGTAGCGGGGAACTACGAGCAGTACTTC
size: .; D: .; J: TRBJ1-2; V: TRBV6-5; CDR3: CASQGGEGRTDGYTF; DNA: TGTGCCAGCCAAGGGGGGGAGGGACGGACCGACGGCTACACCTTC
size: .; D: .; J: TRBJ1-2; V: TRBV5-1; CDR3: CASSFGQTYDGYTF; DNA: TGCGCCAGCAGCTTCGGACAGACGTATGACGGCTACACCTTC
size: .; D: .; J: TRBJ1-1; V: TRBV2; CDR3: CASSPMRGGLAFF; DNA: TGTGCCAGCTCACCAATGAGGGGGGGTTTGGCTTTCTTT
size: .; D: .; J: TRBJ2-1; V: TRBV6-1; CDR3: CASSLTLGGYNEQFF; DNA: TGTGCCAGCAGTTTAACTTTGGGGGGCTACAATGAGCAGTTCTTC
size: few; D: TRBD1; J: TRBJ1-5; V: TRBV6-4; CDR3: CASSPWTQGPDQPQHF; DNA: TGTGCCAGCAGTCCGTGGACACAGGGGCCCGATCAGCCCCAGCATTTT
size: few; D: TRBD2; J: TRBJ2-5; V: TRBV18; CDR3: CASSPAGGALGETQYF; DNA: TGTGCCAGCTCACCGGCGGGGGGCGCACTGGGAGAGACCCAGTACTTC
size: .; D: TRBD2; J: TRBJ2-1; V: TRBV29-1; CDR3: CSVDLAGGRNEQFF; DNA: TGCAGCGTTGACCTAGCGGGAGGGAGGAATGAGCAGTTCTTC
size: few; D: TRBD2; J: TRBJ2-4; V: TRBV7-9; CDR3: CASSLAAGGTKNIQYF; DNA: TGTGCCAGCAGCTTAGCAGCGGGAGGAACCAAAAACATTCAGTACTTC
size: .; D: TRBD1; J: TRBJ2-6; V: TRBV18; CDR3: CASSPGQGPSGANVLTF; DNA: TGTGCCAGCTCACCGGGACAGGGTCCGTCTGGGGCCAACGTCCTGACTTTC
size: .; D: .; J: TRBJ1-5; V: TRBV11-1; CDR3: CASSLQWRGYSNQPQHF; DNA: TGTGCCAGCAGCTTACAATGGAGGGGTTATAGCAATCAGCCCCAGCATTTT
size: few; D: .; J: TRBJ2-1; V: TRBV7-3; CDR3: CASSLTGREQFF; DNA: TGTGCCAGCAGCCTAACGGGGCGAGAGCAGTTCTTC
size: few; D: .; J: TRBJ1-5; V: TRBV25-1; CDR3: CASSVRGGRQPQHF; DNA: TGTGCCAGCAGTGTAAGAGGGGGACGGCAGCCCCAGCATTTT
size: few; D: TRBD2; J: TRBJ2-1; V: TRBV5-1; CDR3: CASSVTSRGYNEQFF; DNA: TGCGCCAGCAGCGTGACTAGCCGGGGGTACAATGAGCAGTTCTTC
size: .; D: .; J: TRBJ2-1; V: TRBV19; CDR3: CASSPKQTSSYNEQFF; DNA: TGTGCCAGTAGTCCAAAGCAGACTAGCTCCTACAATGAGCAGTTCTTC
size: .; D: TRBD2; J: TRBJ2-3; V: TRBV30; CDR3: CAWSRYRAGEADTQYF; DNA: TGTGCCTGGAGTCGCTACCGAGCGGGAGAAGCAGATACGCAGTATTTT
size: few; D: TRBD1; J: TRBJ1-1; V: TRBV28; CDR3: CASSSTGGLDTEAFF; DNA: TGTGCCAGCAGTTCAACAGGGGGCTTGGACACTGAAGCTTTCTTT
size: few; D: .; J: TRBJ2-7; V: TRBV14; CDR3: CASSPDRTVSYEQYF; DNA: TGTGCCAGCAGCCCAGATAGGACAGTCTCCTACGAGCAGTACTTC
size: .; D: TRBD2; J: TRBJ2-2; V: TRBV2; CDR3: CATRTSGSNTGELFF; DNA: TGTGCCACCAGGACTAGCGGGAGCAACACCGGGGAGCTGTTTTTT
size: .; D: TRBD2; J: TRBJ2-3; V: TRBV30; CDR3: CAWRYASGNTDTQYF; DNA: TGTGCCTGGAGATACGCTAGCGGAAACACAGATACGCAGTATTTT
size: .; D: .; J: TRBJ2-5; V: TRBV5-4; CDR3: CASSSRQAQETQYF; DNA: TGTGCCAGCAGCTCCCGACAGGCGCAAGAGACCCAGTACTTC
size: .; D: TRBD1; J: TRBJ1-2; V: TRBV7-6; CDR3: CASSPSRGLYGYTF; DNA: TGTGCCAGCAGCCCCTCCAGGGGGCTCTATGGCTACACCTTC
size: few; D: .; J: TRBJ1-2; V: TRBV7-2; CDR3: CASSLDSRSGDYGYTF; DNA: TGTGCCAGCAGCTTAGACAGTCGTTCGGGAGACTATGGCTACACCTTC
size: .; D: .; J: TRBJ1-5; V: TRBV6-1; CDR3: CASSVAWRQPQHF; DNA: TGTGCCAGCAGTGTGGCGTGGCGGCAGCCCCAGCATTTT
size: few; D: .; J: TRBJ2-7; V: TRBV30; CDR3: CAWGSGTYEQYF; DNA: TGTGCCTGGGGTAGCGGCACCTACGAGCAGTACTTC
size: .; D: .; J: TRBJ1-2; V: TRBV9; CDR3: CASSVAETGNGYTF; DNA: TGTGCCAGCAGCGTAGCTGAAACAGGGAATGGCTACACCTTC
size: .; D: TRBD2; J: TRBJ2-7; V: TRBV5-3; CDR3: CASLSGSSDEQYF; DNA: TGTGCCAGCCTTAGCGGGAGTTCGGACGAGCAGTACTTC
size: .; D: .; J: TRBJ1-5; V: TRBV27; CDR3: CASSLNCTFYVDQPQHF; DNA: TGTGCCAGCAGTTTAAATTGCACTTTTTATGTGGATCAGCCCCAGCATTTT
size: .; D: TRBD2; J: TRBJ2-5; V: TRBV10-3; CDR3: CAISDASGVTETQYF; DNA: TGTGCCATCAGTGACGCTAGCGGGGTCACAGAGACCCAGTACTTC
size: .; D: TRBD2; J: TRBJ2-1; V: TRBV28; CDR3: CASSSKQTSGSNEQFF; DNA: TGTGCCAGCAGTTCCAAACAGACTAGCGGGAGTAATGAGCAGTTCTTC
size: .; D: .; J: TRBJ2-1; V: TRBV5-1; CDR3: CASSLGPSRGNNEQFF; DNA: TGCGCCAGCAGCTTGGGTCCCTCACGGGGAAACAATGAGCAGTTCTTC
size: .; D: .; J: TRBJ1-3; V: TRBV2; CDR3: CASSWTETGNTIYF; DNA: TGTGCCAGCAGCTGGACAGAGACTGGAAACACCATATATTTT
size: few; D: .; J: TRBJ2-1; V: TRBV18; CDR3: CASSLGQQFNNEQFF; DNA: TGTGCCAGCTCACTCGGACAGCAATTCAACAATGAGCAGTTCTTC
size: .; D: .; J: TRBJ2-5; V: TRBV2; CDR3: CASSDISQGSSETQYF; DNA: TGTGCCAGCAGTGATATTTCCCAAGGTAGCTCGGAGACCCAGTACTTC
size: .; D: .; J: TRBJ1-5; V: TRBV6-1; CDR3: CASSEAAPRQHF; DNA: TGTGCCAGCAGTGAAGCAGCCCCCCGCCAGCATTTT